This T cell receptor beta chain was documented in a study of blood T cell repertoires in COVID-19. On the study more broadly: PBMCs, B-cell-depleted T cells, or T cells provided the cDNA or gDNA that made up the material.

Measured with immunoSEQ multiplex PCR; TCRdb has only the in-frame clones, and not every one. The data show about 210,000 clones, roughly 87% seen once. With V trimmed by 0 bases and J by 7 bases, 7 bases remained unmatched. This CDR3 region has 14 residues. CDR1 is SGHNT, CDR2 YYREEE, per germline (reference sequence). All enrollees were about 18 to 90 years old and from around 25 US areas. Input material: PBMCs or T cells enriched from blood (not recorded which). The chain links TRBV5-4 to TRBJ2-7, with TRBD1 identical over 7 bases. The clonotype comes from a man between 25 and 39 years old in a cohort exposed to, infected with or recovered from COVID-19 (not recorded which). As DNA, the CDR3 is TGTGCCAGCAGCTTGGTAAAGGGGGCAGGGGAGCAGTACTTC. Amino acid sequence: CASSLVKGAGEQYF.